This T cell receptor (beta chain) emerged from a study of blood T cell repertoires in COVID-19. Study information: Acute and convalescent COVID-19 specimens originated in the United States, Italy and Spain. The cDNA or gDNA used as material had been derived from T cells, B-cell-depleted T cells, or PBMCs.

The CDR3 runs to 13 residues. V lost 5 bases and J 3 bases, leaving 11 bases between the germline ends. Per the germline V gene, CDR1 is SEHNR and CDR2 is FQNEAQ (reference sequence). As processed by the authors: Cell counts per sample came from amplifying reference gene primers. Using immunoSEQ multiplex PCR, the repertoire was profiled, and TCRdb retains in-frame clones only, with some absent. That table furnishes V, J and clone size, whereas the DNA furnished D and trimming. The profile shows 130,000 or so clones, less than 85% of them singletons. This clonotype was obtained from a woman of 80 years or more with acute or convalescent COVID-19. The sample comprised peripheral blood. This chain connects TRBV7-9 to TRBJ2-7, with D maybe TRBD2 (6 bases). The CDR3 nucleotides read TGTGCCAGCAGCCTCCTGGGGGGCTACGAGCAGTACTTC. This encodes CASSLLGGYEQYF. Full variable domain (remainder filled in from reference TRBV7-9 and TRBJ2-7): DTGVSQNPRHKITKRGQNVTFRCDPISEHNRLYWYRQTLGQGPEFLTYFQNEAQLEKSRLLSDRFSAERPKGSFSTLEIQRTEQGDSAMYLCASSLLGGYEQYFGPGTRLTVT.